This TCR beta chain was sequenced during a study of patients and donors after allogeneic stem cell transplantation. V shed 6 bases and J 8 bases; nucleotides not matched to a gene: 4. The CDR3 has 13 residues. TCRdb ran MiXCR on the RT-PCR reads and lists one entry per CDR3 protein. The repertoire has 100,000 to 130,000 distinct CDR3 sequences, about a third of them found once; the top ten carry approximately 30%. This chain uses TRBV12-3 or TRBV12-4 with TRBJ1-5; 10 nucleotides align to TRBD1. Material: blood, either unsorted or a sorted T cell fraction (not recorded which). The sequence came from a human donor who was either an allogeneic HSCT recipient or a stem cell or donor lymphocyte infusion donor (not recorded which). It is not recorded whose cells these are; they may come from a transplant donor. DNA for the CDR3: TGTGCCAGCAGCGGGGACAGGGGTGAGCCCCAGCATTTT. Translating gives CASSGDRGEPQHF.